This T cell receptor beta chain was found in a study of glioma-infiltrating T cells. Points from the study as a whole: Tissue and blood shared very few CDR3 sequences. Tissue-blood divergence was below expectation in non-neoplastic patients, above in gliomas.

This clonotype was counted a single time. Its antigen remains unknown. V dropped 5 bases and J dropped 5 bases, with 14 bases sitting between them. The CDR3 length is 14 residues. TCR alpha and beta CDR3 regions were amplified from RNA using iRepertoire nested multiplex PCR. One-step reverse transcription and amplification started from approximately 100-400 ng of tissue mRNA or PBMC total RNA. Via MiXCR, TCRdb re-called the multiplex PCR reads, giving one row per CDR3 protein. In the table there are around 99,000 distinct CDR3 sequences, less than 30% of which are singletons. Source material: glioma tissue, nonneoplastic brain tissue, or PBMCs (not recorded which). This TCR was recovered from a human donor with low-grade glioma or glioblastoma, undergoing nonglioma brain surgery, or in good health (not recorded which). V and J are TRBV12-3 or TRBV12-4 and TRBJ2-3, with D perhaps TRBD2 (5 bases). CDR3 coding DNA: TGTGCCAGCAGTCTAACTAGTGCCGGAGATACGCAGTATTTT. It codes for CASSLTSAGDTQYF.